Below, 4 T cell receptor beta chains from the same sample are listed, as sequenced in a study of blood T cell repertoires in COVID-19. Data came from immunoSEQ multiplex PCR; TCRdb stores just in-frame clones and leaves some out. The sample lists tens of thousands of clones; around 87% were seen once. The sample taken for sequencing was peripheral blood. The receptor source for this set is a human donor with acute or convalescent COVID-19. The donor label of this sample is uncertain.

The chain couples TRBV7-2 to TRBJ2-3; D ambiguous. The CDR3 length is 12 residues. Trimming took off 2 bases at V and 7 bases at J, with 7 bases between the two ends. Germline V gene data show CDR1 as SGHTA and CDR2 as FQGNSA. The CDR3 region is CASSLSLNTQYF. CDR3 DNA sequence: TGTGCCAGCAGCTTATCGCTAAATACGCAGTATTTT.

The chain joins TRBV5-6 to TRBJ1-6; D gene unclear. The CDR3 covers 15 residues. The V and J ends lost 8 bases and 7 bases respectively, with 19 bases between them. CDR1 is SGHDT, CDR2 YYEEEE, per germline. This CDR3 reads CASHPRPGGNSPLHF. In nucleotides, the CDR3 is TGTGCCAGTCACCCGAGACCGGGCGGGAATTCACCCCTCCACTTT.

This chain joins TRBV7-9 and TRBJ2-3; no reliable D call. Trimming cost V 1 base and J 2 bases, with 7 bases left between them. Germline CDR1 is SEHNR and CDR2 is FQNEAQ (reference sequence). CDR3 size: 14 residues. The CDR3 protein is CASSLVADTDTQYF. The CDR3 DNA follows: TGTGCCAGCAGCTTAGTGGCGGACACAGATACGCAGTATTTT.

This clone was found a few times. V usage is TRBV5-4 and J usage is TRBJ2-7; TRBD1 might be the D (6 bases). With 4 bases removed from V and 4 bases from J, the gap between germline ends came to 21 bases. This CDR3 is 16 amino acids long. CDR1 SGHNT and CDR2 YYREEE come from the germline V gene (reference sequence). The CDR3 spells CASSDRSTGKRYEQYF. The CDR3 nucleotides read TGTGCCAGCAGCGATCGAAGTACAGGGAAAAGGTACGAGCAGTACTTC.